The rows below give T cell receptor beta chains drawn from one sample of a study of shared clonotypes between healthy human individuals. Method: immunoSEQ multiplex PCR; TCRdb's copy keeps in-frame clones and lacks some. The sample lists around 1,100,000 clones; around three quarters were seen once. The sample comprised memory CD4+ T cells from PBMCs. The receptors derive from a man aged 18-30 years in good health. Some clones in this sample may be carry-over from other donors' samples. CDR3s include the opening cysteine and the closing phenylalanine or tryptophan. The D gene is left open where the match is weak. Clone size is not always given. Where it is, it says once, few, many or a class for expanded clones.

d_gene: .
j_gene: TRBJ2-7
abundance: .
v_gene: TRBV2
CDR3nt: TGTGCCAGCCGGGGGTCGGGTGAGCAGTACTTC
CDR3aa: CASRGSGEQYF

d_gene: .
j_gene: TRBJ2-1
abundance: .
v_gene: TRBV5-1
CDR3nt: TGCGCCAGCAGCTTGGATGCTACAACCTACAATGAGCAGTTCTTC
CDR3aa: CASSLDATTYNEQFF

d_gene: .
j_gene: TRBJ1-1
abundance: .
v_gene: TRBV7-2
CDR3nt: TGTGCCAGCAGCTTCTACAGGGTCGGCGCTTTCTTT
CDR3aa: CASSFYRVGAFF

d_gene: .
j_gene: TRBJ1-2
abundance: .
v_gene: TRBV6-6
CDR3nt: TGTGCCAGCAGTTATGGGGACCTTACAGGAGACTACACCTTC
CDR3aa: CASSYGDLTGDYTF

d_gene: TRBD1
j_gene: TRBJ2-7
abundance: .
v_gene: TRBV28
CDR3nt: TGTGCCAGCAGCTCAGGGGGCCACGAGCAGTACTTC
CDR3aa: CASSSGGHEQYF

d_gene: TRBD2
j_gene: TRBJ2-3
abundance: .
v_gene: TRBV6-6
CDR3nt: TGTGCCAGCAGGTATACTAGCGATCGCACAGATACGCAGTATTTT
CDR3aa: CASRYTSDRTDTQYF

d_gene: TRBD2
j_gene: TRBJ2-1
abundance: .
v_gene: TRBV29-1
CDR3nt: TGCAGCGTTGGAACGTGGGACTACTCCTACAATGAGCAGTTCTTC
CDR3aa: CSVGTWDYSYNEQFF

d_gene: .
j_gene: TRBJ1-6
abundance: .
v_gene: TRBV6-4
CDR3nt: TGTGCCAGCAGTGAACGGGGGCTCTATAATTCACCCCTCCACTTT
CDR3aa: CASSERGLYNSPLHF

d_gene: .
j_gene: TRBJ2-5
abundance: .
v_gene: TRBV18
CDR3nt: TGTGCCAGCTCTGAAATAGAGACCCAGTACTTC
CDR3aa: CASSEIETQYF

d_gene: TRBD2
j_gene: TRBJ2-3
abundance: once
v_gene: TRBV7-2
CDR3nt: TGTGCCAGCAGCCGGGTAGCGGGAGGGAAGTCAGATACGCAGTATTTT
CDR3aa: CASSRVAGGKSDTQYF

d_gene: .
j_gene: TRBJ2-4
abundance: .
v_gene: TRBV5-6
CDR3nt: TGTGCCAGCAGCTTGGGATGGATTGAGGACAACATTCAGTACTTC
CDR3aa: CASSLGWIEDNIQYF

d_gene: .
j_gene: TRBJ2-7
abundance: once
v_gene: TRBV5-1
CDR3nt: TGCGCCAGCAGCTTGGCGGGGAGCCCAACCCACGAGCAGTACTTC
CDR3aa: CASSLAGSPTHEQYF

d_gene: TRBD2
j_gene: TRBJ2-3
abundance: .
v_gene: TRBV27
CDR3nt: TGTGCCAGCAGTTCCTTAGCGGGACTCTCGCTCGATACGCAGTATTTT
CDR3aa: CASSSLAGLSLDTQYF

d_gene: .
j_gene: TRBJ2-2
abundance: .
v_gene: TRBV19
CDR3nt: TGTGCCAGTAGTTCACAGGGTACCGGGGAGCTGTTTTTT
CDR3aa: CASSSQGTGELFF